This TCR beta chain derives from a study of cytomegalovirus exposure and HLA in healthy donors. Study context: Previous work identified roughly 120 million unique TCR beta sequences from about 179 million T cells. Study-wide findings and caveats: Near-uniform donor sequencing depth was presumed by presence/absence analyses. With further analysis later on, most CMV-associated TCR beta chains appeared HLA-restricted.

V shed 4 bases, J shed 7 bases, and the junction held 17 bases outside the gene matches. The CDR3 is 17 amino acids. Germline assignment: CDR1 SGDLS and CDR2 YYNGEE. Comments on this clone: The antigen is not known.

The PCR ran on 60 Vbeta and 13 Jbeta primers. Profiled with immunoSEQ multiplex PCR; TCRdb holds only in-frame clones, not every one. Of 120,000 or so clones in the sample, approximately 76% are singletons; the top ten hold around 30%. It was healthy bone marrow donors who served as donors. The sample was PBMCs. The chain joins TRBV9 to TRBJ2-7, with 10 bases matching TRBD2. This sequence originates from a man between 60 and 70 years old in good health and CMV-seropositive. The CDR3 protein is CASSPLLVLAGVGEQYF. CDR3 nucleotides: TGTGCCAGCAGCCCCCTTTTGGTCCTAGCGGGAGTGGGTGAGCAGTACTTC.